This T cell receptor beta chain was captured in a study of shared clonotypes between healthy human individuals (dated by TCRdb to the early 2020s). Looking at the study overall: The cohort comprised a couple of women and a few men aged 18 to 49 years. Each donor's leukapheresis produced roughly between about 0.85 and 10 billion PBMCs. Libraries were prepared and TCR repertoires were sequenced by different laboratories using diverse techniques, in order to increase sequencing depth and limit assay-specific biases. For each donor, three plates each were used for CD4 naive and CD4 memory, two plates were used for CD8 naive, and one plate was used for CD8 memory. To estimate repertoire size and how much clonotype sharing occurs between individuals, the study deeply sequenced the blood TCR repertoires of several healthy adults. Overall results and qualifications from the work: Larger estimated clonotype richness was generally found for naive subsets than for memory subsets. The small number of donors limited the genetic and exposure-history diversity represented. Based on pairwise subsampling, the degree of clonotype sharing among donors was expected to be affected by sequencing depth. Compared with non-shared clonotypes, clonotypes shared by all four sorted-subset donors had higher generation probabilities. Only blood was sampled, and tissue TCR repertoires likely differ from those in blood. Incomplete sequencing was indicated by rarefaction of sorted-subset datasets, despite the large sequencing depth. When a few donors were compared, the shared fraction of clonotypes was around 5% for naive CD4, roughly 3.3% for naive CD8, about 2.5% for memory CD4, and around 0.37% for memory CD8.

As to this clone: Which antigen it targets is not known. Base quality data are lacking; no much larger clone is found one base away.

Healthy HIV-negative adults with no recently reported acute infections or vaccinations were included as donors. Only Caucasian adults living in Nashville, Tennessee, USA were represented among the donors. Magnetic negative selection was used to enrich CD4+ T cells, after which naive cells were positively selected on CD45RA and the negative fraction became the memory subset. Blood was obtained by leukapheresis, after which PBMCs were separated by Ficoll-Histopaque density gradient centrifugation and cryopreserved in liquid nitrogen vapor phase. Purity and quantity of every magnetically sorted T cell population were checked by analytical flow cytometry. Each sorted fraction had its genomic DNA isolated and then quantified by UV absorbance on a Nanodrop 2000c. Using the deep immunoSEQ assay, TCR CDR3 regions were amplified from genomic DNA by multiplex PCR. For each cell subset, the extracted genomic DNA was distributed evenly across all wells of several immunoSEQ 96-well plates, and each plate served as one replicate. For sorted subsets, 200 to 250 ng of genomic DNA, equivalent to around 29,000 T cell genomes, went into each replicate PCR. The purified libraries were quantified using a Qubit 3.0 fluorometer, sized with a Bioanalyzer 2100, and then quantified again using the KAPA Library Quantification kit. Each immunoSEQ 96-well plate was sequenced on its own single-read 150-cycle Illumina NextSeq 550 flow cell. The original pipeline was this. The immunoSEQ output contained only junctional sequences without quality scores, so filtering could not match that applied to full-length reads. To assign V/J genes and CDR3, sequences were annotated against IMGT germline references using PyIR, a Python wrapper for IgBLAST v1.9. Reads with weak V/J assignments (E-value above 1e-6), missing CDR3, stop codons, out-of-frame junctions, or ambiguous translated residues were removed. V3J clonotypes were defined as sequences sharing an identical inferred V gene, J gene, and CDR3 amino acid sequence. To compute the percentage overlap between repertoires, the number of shared unique clonotypes was divided by the size of the smaller repertoire. Three approaches were used to assess repertoire richness: RTK rarefaction, the Chao1 estimator, and Recon v2.1 estimates of unobserved clonotypes. Generation probabilities for all TCRbeta clonotypes obtained by the gDNA method from a handful of donors were computed using OLGA. The table was pulled from immuneACCESS by TCRdb, which kept in-frame rearrangements only. Such tables lose some clones; where checked, under half of the loss comes from unresolved V genes, and the rest has no known cause. V and J calls and clone size follow that table, whereas D and trimming were derived from the DNA. The sample data list about 680,000 clones, and 73% of these were observed just once. Roughly 2% of the sample is in the top ten clones.

V was cut back by 0 bases and J by 8 bases, leaving a gap of 6 bases between them. The germline V gene specifies SGHDT as CDR1 and YYEEEE as CDR2. The CDR3 holds 12 amino acids from the cysteine to the phenylalanine. The entry retains the CDR3 DNA only, 36 bases that are in frame from base 1. The specimen sequenced was memory CD4+ T cells sorted from blood. The cell subset or site label for this specimen denotes: CD45RA-negative fraction. This clonotype was sampled from a woman younger than 45 in good health. The sequence links TRBV5-6 to TRBJ2-1; no D gene is confidently identified. The CDR3 protein is CASSLGYDEQFF. The DNA is as follows: TGTGCCAGCAGCTTGGGTTACGATGAGCAGTTCTTC. Where the CDR3 stops, the reference TRBV5-6 and TRBJ2-1 genes take over; the full variable domain is DAGVTQSPTHLIKTRGQQVTLRCSPKSGHDTVSWYQQALGQGPQFIFQYYEEEERQRGNFPDRFSGHQFPNYSSELNVNALLLGDSALYLCASSLGYDEQFFGPGTRLTVL.